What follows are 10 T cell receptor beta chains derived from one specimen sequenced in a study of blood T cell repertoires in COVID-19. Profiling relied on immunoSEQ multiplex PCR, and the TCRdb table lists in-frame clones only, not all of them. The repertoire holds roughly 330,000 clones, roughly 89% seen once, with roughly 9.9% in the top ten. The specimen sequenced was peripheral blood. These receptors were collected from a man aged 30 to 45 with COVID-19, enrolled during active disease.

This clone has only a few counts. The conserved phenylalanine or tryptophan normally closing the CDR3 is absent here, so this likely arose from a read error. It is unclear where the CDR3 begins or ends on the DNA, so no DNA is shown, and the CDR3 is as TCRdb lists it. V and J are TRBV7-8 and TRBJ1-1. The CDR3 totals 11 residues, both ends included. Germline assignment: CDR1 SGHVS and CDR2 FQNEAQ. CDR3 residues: CASREEGRAGI.

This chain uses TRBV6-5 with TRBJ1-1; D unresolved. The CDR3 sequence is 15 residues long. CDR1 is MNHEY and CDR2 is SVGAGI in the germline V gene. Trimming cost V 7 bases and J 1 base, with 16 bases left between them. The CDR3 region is CASTGVGGKNTEAFF. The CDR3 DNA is TGTGCCAGCACCGGAGTAGGAGGAAAGAACACTGAAGCTTTCTTT.

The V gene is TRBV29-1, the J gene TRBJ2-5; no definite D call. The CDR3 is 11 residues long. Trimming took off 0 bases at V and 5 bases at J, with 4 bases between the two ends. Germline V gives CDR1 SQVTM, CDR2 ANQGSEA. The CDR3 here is CSVEDRETQYF. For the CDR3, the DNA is TGCAGCGTTGAAGACCGGGAGACCCAGTACTTC.

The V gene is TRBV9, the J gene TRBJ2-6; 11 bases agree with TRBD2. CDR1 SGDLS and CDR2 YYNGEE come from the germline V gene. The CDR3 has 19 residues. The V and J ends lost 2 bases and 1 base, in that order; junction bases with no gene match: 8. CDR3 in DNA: TGTGCCAGCAGCGTCGGAGGGACTAGCGGACTTTCTGGGGCCAACGTCCTGACTTTC. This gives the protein CASSVGGTSGLSGANVLTF.

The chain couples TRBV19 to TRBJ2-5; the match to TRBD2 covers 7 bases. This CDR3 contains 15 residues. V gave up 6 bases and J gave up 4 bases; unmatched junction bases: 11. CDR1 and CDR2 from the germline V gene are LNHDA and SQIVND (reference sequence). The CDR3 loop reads CASSLQEAGRETQYF. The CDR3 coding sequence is TGTGCCAGTAGCCTACAGGAAGCGGGACGAGAGACCCAGTACTTC.

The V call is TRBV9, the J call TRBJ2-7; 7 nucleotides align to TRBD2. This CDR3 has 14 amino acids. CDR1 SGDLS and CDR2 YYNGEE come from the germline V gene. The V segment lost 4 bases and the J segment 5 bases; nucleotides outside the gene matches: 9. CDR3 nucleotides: TGTGCCAGCAGCCCAACGACTAGCTACCACGAGCAGTACTTC. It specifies CASSPTTSYHEQYF.

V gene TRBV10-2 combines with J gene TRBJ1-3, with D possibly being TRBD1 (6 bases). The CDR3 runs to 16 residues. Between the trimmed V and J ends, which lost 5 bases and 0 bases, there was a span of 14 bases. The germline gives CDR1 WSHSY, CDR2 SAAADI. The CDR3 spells CASSMGGGISGNTIYF. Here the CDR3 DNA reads TGCGCCAGCAGTATGGGAGGGGGGATCTCTGGAAACACCATATATTTT.

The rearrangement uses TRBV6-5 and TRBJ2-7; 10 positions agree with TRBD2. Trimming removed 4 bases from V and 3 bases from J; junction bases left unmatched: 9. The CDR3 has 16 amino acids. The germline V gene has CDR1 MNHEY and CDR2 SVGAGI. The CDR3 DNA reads TGTGCCAGCAGTTCCCATGCTAGCGGGAGAATCTACGAGCAGTACTTC. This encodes CASSSHASGRIYEQYF.

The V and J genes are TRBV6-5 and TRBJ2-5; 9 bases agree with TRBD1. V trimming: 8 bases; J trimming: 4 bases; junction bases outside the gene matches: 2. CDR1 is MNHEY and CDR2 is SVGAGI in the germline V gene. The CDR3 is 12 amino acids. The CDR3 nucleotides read TGTGCCAGCTTGACAGGGGGAGAGACCCAGTACTTC. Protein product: CASLTGGETQYF.

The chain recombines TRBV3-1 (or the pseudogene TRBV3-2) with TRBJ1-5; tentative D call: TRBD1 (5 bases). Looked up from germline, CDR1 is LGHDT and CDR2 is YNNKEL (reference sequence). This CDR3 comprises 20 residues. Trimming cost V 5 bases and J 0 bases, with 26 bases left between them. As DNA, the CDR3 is TGTGCCAGCAGCAACCCACCGGGGACCCAGAGGGACTATAGCAATCAGCCCCAGCATTTT. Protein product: CASSNPPGTQRDYSNQPQHF.